What follows are 28 T cell receptor beta chains derived from one specimen sequenced in a study of metastatic and nonmetastatic thyroid tumors. TCRdb used MiXCR to call clones anew from the PCR reads. The data contain around 34,000 clones, about a fifth of them singletons. No treatment had been given to any patient before thyroid surgery. Sample: tumor tissue. These receptors were obtained from a male donor with papillary thyroid cancer or a benign thyroid nodule (not recorded which). Some clones in this sample may be carry-over from other donors' samples.

A few counts support this clone. The chain uses TRBV6-1 and TRBJ2-3; TRBD2 matches at 12 bases. With V trimmed by 6 bases and J by 2 bases, 6 bases remained unmatched. Germline CDR1 is MNHNS and CDR2 is SASEGT. The CDR3 contains 16 residues. Here the CDR3 reads CASSETSGGPTDTQYF. CDR3 bases: TGTGCCAGCAGCGAAACTAGCGGGGGGCCCACAGATACGCAGTATTTT.

This clone was seen a few times. This chain uses TRBV28 with TRBJ2-7; TRBD2 matches 10 bases. With 4 bases clipped from V and 7 bases from J, the junction kept 10 bases outside the gene matches. The CDR3 is 15 amino acids. The germline CDR1 and CDR2 sequences are MDHEN and SYDVKM. The DNA of the CDR3 is TGTGCCAGCAGTTCTAGAATAGCGGGAGGAAGGGAGCAGTACTTC. It translates to CASSSRIAGGREQYF.

A word on this clone: A junction boundary mismatches the germline segment, possibly from a read error. This chain uses TRBV5-1 with TRBJ2-7, with 7 positions matching TRBD2. Germline V gene sequence: CDR1 SGHRS, CDR2 YFSETQ. CDR3 length: 13 residues. CDR3 protein: CASSLGTSNEQHF. CDR3 in DNA: TGCGCCAGCAGCTTGGGGACTAGTAACGAGCAGCACTTC.

In its sample, this clone was seen many times. CDR3 sequence (DNA): TGTGCCATCGGACCTCTGACTAGCGGGATAGCAGATACGCAGTATTTT. It is translated as CAIGPLTSGIADTQYF. The chain is built from TRBV10-3 and TRBJ2-3; 11 bases map to TRBD2. The CDR3 runs to 16 residues. V was pared by 8 bases and J by 4 bases, with 11 bases of the junction left unmatched. Per germline, CDR1 ENHRY and CDR2 SYGVKD.

This clone is a singleton in its sample. This chain uses TRBV4-2 with TRBJ2-7; D could derive from TRBD1 or TRBD2 (6 bases each). The V gene's germline CDR1 is LGHNA and CDR2 YNFKEQ. The CDR3 is 12 residues long. The V gene lost 10 bases and the J gene lost 1 base, with 11 bases spanning the gap. The CDR3 DNA is TGTGCCACGAGGGGGGAGTCCTACGAGCAGTACTTC. It specifies CATRGESYEQYF.

This clone was recorded a few times. A much bigger clone sits one base away, suggesting this may be a read error. The chain combines TRBV29-1 with TRBJ1-2; D unresolved. Germline V gene sequence: CDR1 SQVTM, CDR2 ANQGSEA. The germline V and J ends were trimmed by 7 bases and 1 base, with 7 bases remaining between them. The CDR3 has 11 residues. The CDR3 is CSDGSNYGYTF. DNA of the CDR3: TGCAGCGATGGGAGTAACTATGGCTACACCTTC.

V and J are TRBV6-5 and TRBJ2-1, with a possible D match to TRBD2 (5 bases). The CDR3 is 16 residues long. Germline V gene lookup returns CDR1 MNHEY and CDR2 SVGAGI. Trimming left V 3 bases short and J 0 bases short, with 12 bases between. This CDR3 reads CASSYVGDPSYNEQFF. In DNA form, the CDR3 reads TGTGCCAGCAGTTATGTGGGAGATCCCTCCTACAATGAGCAGTTCTTC.

This clone was found many times. This may be a read error, as it is one base from a much larger clone. Distinct nucleotide sequences in the sample also encode this CDR3. The chain carries TRBV20-1 and TRBJ2-3, with no clear D. The CDR3 sequence is 14 residues long. Germline lookup yields CDR1 DFQATT and CDR2 SNEGSKA (reference sequence). In nucleotides, the CDR3 is TGCAGTGCTAGAGGGCCGCGAAGCACAGATACGCAGTATTTC. The encoded protein is CSARGPRSTDTQYF.

This clone appeared many times. V is TRBV19 and J is TRBJ2-5; D possibly matches TRBD1 or TRBD2 (5 bases each). CDR3 length: 15 residues. V lost 2 bases and J lost 2, with 12 bases in between. The germline V gene encodes CDR1 LNHDA and CDR2 SQIVND (reference sequence). This CDR3 reads CASSIRIWGQETQYF. CDR3 nucleotide sequence: TGTGCCAGTAGTATAAGGATCTGGGGGCAAGAGACCCAGTACTTC.

This clone was observed a handful of times. The rearrangement uses TRBV28 and TRBJ2-7, with a weak D call TRBD2 (5 bases). The germline V and J ends were trimmed by 6 bases and 4 bases, with 13 bases remaining between them. CDR1 is MDHEN and CDR2 is SYDVKM in the germline V gene. CDR3 length: 13 amino acids. CDR3 loop: CASSGPGEYEQYF. The CDR3 DNA follows: TGTGCCAGCAGCGGGCCCGGGGAGTACGAGCAGTACTTC.

This clone has ten or more counts. The chain recombines TRBV28 with TRBJ1-1; D is uncertain. With 6 bases removed from V and 2 bases from J, the gap between germline ends came to 10 bases. CDR1 is MDHEN, CDR2 SYDVKM, per germline. The CDR3 is 13 amino acids. DNA of the CDR3: TGTGCCAGCAGGCGAGGATCCAACACTGAAGCTTTCTTT. This gives the protein CASRRGSNTEAFF.

By share, this clone ranks as medium-sized. The chain carries TRBV12-3 or TRBV12-4 and TRBJ2-7; 10 bases align to TRBD2. This CDR3 comprises 14 residues. The junction had 2 bases not matched to a gene; V was cut back by 5 bases and J by 1 base. The CDR3 here is CASSPSGGSYEQYF. The CDR3 bases are TGTGCCAGCAGTCCTAGCGGGGGTTCCTACGAGCAGTACTTC.

This clone has at least ten counts. V and J are TRBV7-6 and TRBJ2-7; D is uncertain. The germline V gene has CDR1 SGHVS and CDR2 FNYEAQ. The CDR3 is made up of 15 amino acids. V was trimmed by 6 bases and J by 0 bases, leaving 15 bases between them. CDR3: CASSLDRYTSYEQYF. DNA for the CDR3: TGTGCCAGCAGTCTGGACCGCTACACCTCCTACGAGCAGTACTTC.

This clone was found many times. This chain links TRBV9 with TRBJ2-3; no reliable D call. CDR3 length: 12 amino acids. V dropped 4 bases and J dropped 3 bases, with 6 bases sitting between them. The germline CDR1 and CDR2 sequences are SGDLS and YYNGEE. CDR3 loop: CASSSLTDTQYF. The CDR3, as DNA: TGTGCCAGCAGCTCCCTGACAGATACGCAGTATTTT.

This clone appeared a few times. As the CDR3 is not closed by the conserved phenylalanine or tryptophan, this likely results from a read error. This chain uses TRBV6-1 with TRBJ1-2; 8 positions agree with TRBD1. Germline V gene sequence: CDR1 MNHNS, CDR2 SASEGT. This CDR3 has 13 amino acids. Trimming took 5 bases from V and 11 from J; bases not matched to a gene: 10. CDR3 protein: CASSQQGGRGYTL. The CDR3 region has the DNA TGTGCCAGCAGTCAACAGGGGGGACGTGGTTACACCCTC.

Regarding this clone: The sample carries other DNA sequences with the same CDR3. The chain joins TRBV20-1 to TRBJ2-3; D unresolved. The CDR3 spans 11 residues. CDR1 DFQATT and CDR2 SNEGSKA come from the germline V gene (reference sequence). Trimming left V 5 bases short and J 7 bases short, with 10 bases between. CDR3 sequence: CSARPGNTQYF. The CDR3 bases are TGCAGTGCTCGCCCAGGTAATACGCAGTATTTT.

This clone occurred many times. The CDR3 sequence: CASSVRQGGTSKDTQYF. The CDR3 nucleotides are TGTGCCAGCAGCGTAAGACAGGGAGGGACTAGTAAAGATACGCAGTATTTT. The rearrangement links TRBV11-3 to TRBJ2-3, with D possibly TRBD2 on 8 matching bases. Germline lookup yields CDR1 SGHNT and CDR2 YENEEA. The V and J ends lost 5 bases and 5 bases respectively, with 23 bases between them. The CDR3 is 17 residues long.

Many counts were recorded for this clone. This sequence joins TRBV30 and TRBJ2-7, with a weak D call TRBD2 (5 bases). The germline V gene encodes CDR1 GTSNPN and CDR2 SVGIG (reference sequence). The CDR3 runs 12 residues. V lost 0 bases, J lost 4 bases, and 7 bases lay in between. The DNA of the CDR3 is TGTGCCTGGAGTGTAGGGAGTTACGAGCAGTACTTC. Amino acid sequence: CAWSVGSYEQYF.

This clone was found a few times. One end of the junction does not line up with germline, which may come from a read error. In DNA form, the CDR3 reads TGTGTCAGCAGTGAACTAGCGGGACACAATGAGCAGTTCTTC. This sequence encodes CVSSELAGHNEQFF. The chain carries TRBV2 and TRBJ2-1; 10 bases match TRBD2. Germline CDR1 and CDR2: SNHLY and FYNNEI. The length of the CDR3 is 14 residues.

This clone was recorded many times. The chain employs TRBV5-5 and TRBJ2-5; D perhaps matches TRBD2 (6 bases). This CDR3 spans 16 amino acids. Germline V gives CDR1 SGHKS, CDR2 YYEKEE (reference sequence). V lost 0 bases and J 0 bases, leaving 12 bases between the germline ends. CDR3 in amino acids: CASSLGGAEYQETQYF. The CDR3 DNA is TGTGCCAGCAGCTTGGGCGGGGCGGAATACCAAGAGACCCAGTACTTC.

The CDR3 spells CASSRLAGAPHEQFF. The CDR3 DNA reads as TGTGCCAGCAGCCGCTTAGCGGGAGCTCCCCATGAGCAGTTCTTC. The chain uses TRBV6-2 or TRBV6-3 and TRBJ2-1; 9 bases are shared with TRBD2. This CDR3 comprises 15 residues. V was pared by 6 bases and J by 8 bases, with 11 bases of the junction left unmatched. Germline values: CDR1 MNHEY, CDR2 SVGEGT.

This chain joins TRBV12-3 or TRBV12-4 and TRBJ1-6; TRBD1 matches at 10 bases. The CDR3 runs 16 residues. V lost 6 bases to trimming and J lost 2 bases; unmatched junction nucleotides: 4. CDR3 amino acids: CASRRDRGTYNSPLHF. The CDR3 DNA reads as TGTGCCAGCAGACGGGACAGGGGAACCTATAATTCACCCCTCCACTTT.

There are a few counts of this clone. The junction departs from germline at one end; a sequencing error may be responsible. The chain combines TRBV20-1 with TRBJ2-7; the D is unclear. Germline CDR1 reads DFQATT; CDR2 reads SNEGSKA (reference sequence). The CDR3 consists of 12 residues. DNA of the CDR3: TGCAGTTCTTGGGAAAGCTCCTACGATCAGTACTTC. Translated: CSSWESSYDQYF.

This clone was picked up many times. The chain joins TRBV7-9 to TRBJ2-7, with a weak D call TRBD2 (6 bases). CDR1 and CDR2 from the germline V gene are SEHNR and FQNEAQ (reference sequence). This CDR3 spans 12 amino acids. The V end lost 1 base, the J end lost 7 bases, and 8 bases lay between the germline ends. The CDR3 sequence is CASSLGLAEQYF. The CDR3 nucleotides read TGTGCCAGCAGCTTAGGCCTAGCGGAGCAGTACTTC. Full variable domain (missing parts from reference TRBV7-9 and TRBJ2-7): DTGVSQNPRHKITKRGQNVTFRCDPISEHNRLYWYRQTLGQGPEFLTYFQNEAQLEKSRLLSDRFSAERPKGSFSTLEIQRTEQGDSAMYLCASSLGLAEQYFGPGTRLTVT.

As for this clone: One end of the junction varies from germline; a read error may be responsible. V gene TRBV20-1 combines with J gene TRBJ2-7; a possible D gene is TRBD2 (6 bases). The CDR3 loop spans 13 amino acids. Per germline, CDR1 DFQATT and CDR2 SNEGSKA (reference sequence). The CDR3 coding sequence is TGCAGTGCCAGAGCGGGCTTAGTTGTAGAGCAGTACTTC. Amino acids: CSARAGLVVEQYF.

This clone occurred many times. The chain combines TRBV7-2 with TRBJ2-2, with D possibly matching TRBD2 (5 bases). The CDR3 sequence is 15 residues long. Trimming left V 1 base short and J 1 base short, with 7 bases between. Germline loops: CDR1 SGHTA, CDR2 FQGNSA. CDR3 nucleotides: TGTGCCAGCAGCTTAGGGACTTGGAACACCGGGGAGCTGTTTTTT. The encoded protein is CASSLGTWNTGELFF.

This clone was recorded a few times. The chain is built from TRBV12-3 or TRBV12-4 and TRBJ1-2; TRBD1 matches 7 bases. Losses at the gene ends were 8 bases for V and 7 bases for J; bases not matched to a gene: 7. The CDR3 is made up of 12 amino acids. CDR3 protein: CASSRGDAGYTF. The CDR3 DNA reads TGTGCCAGCTCCAGGGGGGATGCTGGCTACACCTTC.

This clone came up many times. The chain combines TRBV12-3 or TRBV12-4 with TRBJ2-4; either TRBD1 or TRBD2 may fit D (5 bases each). This CDR3 is 14 amino acids long. V was clipped by 5 bases and J by 9 bases, with 17 bases between them. CDR3 in amino acids: CASSARGMGTIQYF. The CDR3 nucleotides read TGTGCCAGCAGTGCCCGAGGTATGGGGACCATTCAGTACTTC.